The 7 T cell receptor beta chains reported below all come from one sample, sequenced in a study of T cell responses to AZD1222 COVID-19 vaccine. The table came from immunoSEQ multiplex PCR; TCRdb's copy has only in-frame clones and leaves some out. Counted here are some 70,000 clones, 82% occurring once; the ten biggest clones make up over 5%. Material: peripheral blood, obtained on day 0 of AZD1222 vaccination. These receptors all stem from an adult in good health.

V gene TRBV14 combines with J gene TRBJ2-5; 8 nucleotides agree with TRBD2. CDR1 and CDR2 (germline): SGHDN, FVKESK. CDR3 length equals 14 residues. Germline trimming cut 4 bases from V and 5 bases from J; bases unmatched to any gene: 6. The CDR3 region is CASSLTSVLETQYF. For the CDR3, the DNA is TGTGCCAGCAGCCTGACTAGCGTCCTTGAGACCCAGTACTTC.

This clone was detected only a few times. The chain has TRBV11-2 and TRBJ2-5; possible D gene TRBD1, 5 bases. This CDR3 region has 16 residues. Germline loops: CDR1 SGHAT, CDR2 FQNNGV. Trimming removed 4 bases from V and 3 bases from J, with 18 bases in between. The CDR3 spells CASSSRPTTEEETQYF. The CDR3 DNA reads as TGTGCCAGCAGCTCGCGGCCAACGACAGAAGAAGAGACCCAGTACTTC.

The rearrangement uses TRBV5-5 and TRBJ1-1, with D possibly being TRBD1 (5 bases). The germline CDR1 and CDR2 sequences are SGHKS and YYEKEE (reference sequence). V gave up 5 bases and J gave up 0 bases, with 8 bases separating them. CDR3 length: 13 amino acids. CDR3 DNA sequence: TGTGCCAGCAGAGGGGATCTGAACACTGAAGCTTTCTTT. Translation: CASRGDLNTEAFF. Using reference TRBV5-5 and TRBJ1-1 for the parts outside the CDR3, the full variable domain is DAGVTQSPTHLIKTRGQQVTLRCSPISGHKSVSWYQQVLGQGPQFIFQYYEKEERGRGNFPDRFSARQFPNYSSELNVNALLLGDSALYLCASRGDLNTEAFFGQGTRLTVV.

This chain uses TRBV29-1 with TRBJ2-5, with TRBD2 matching over 8 bases. J was trimmed by 4 bases and V by 3 bases; bases with no gene match: 10. Germline values: CDR1 SQVTM, CDR2 ANQGSEA. This CDR3 spans 15 amino acids. The CDR3 DNA follows: TGCAGCGTTGACGACCCCGAACTAGCGGCAGAGACCCAGTACTTC. Its protein product is CSVDDPELAAETQYF.

The V call is TRBV19, the J call TRBJ1-6; D gene ambiguous. The CDR3 covers 15 residues. With 1 base removed from V and 4 bases from J, the gap between germline ends came to 8 bases. The germline V gene has CDR1 LNHDA and CDR2 SQIVND (reference sequence). The CDR3 DNA reads as TGTGCCAGTAGTATAGCCGGTGTTTATAATTCACCCCTCCACTTT. It translates to CASSIAGVYNSPLHF.

The count of this clone is one. The chain links TRBV12-3 or TRBV12-4 to TRBJ2-7; 8 positions match TRBD2. V shed 8 bases, J shed 5 bases, and the junction held 8 bases outside the gene matches. This CDR3 region has 13 residues. The CDR3 here is CASGWGSGDEQYF. Written as DNA, the CDR3 is TGTGCCAGCGGGTGGGGTAGCGGGGACGAGCAGTACTTC.

This chain uses TRBV9 with TRBJ1-3; unclear D gene. V shed 3 bases and J shed 5 bases, with 15 bases lying between them. Germline V gene sequence: CDR1 SGDLS, CDR2 YYNGEE. CDR3 length: 15 residues. The CDR3 loop reads CASSAGPATRNTIYF. Written as DNA, the CDR3 is TGTGCCAGCAGCGCAGGTCCCGCGACGCGAAACACCATATATTTT.